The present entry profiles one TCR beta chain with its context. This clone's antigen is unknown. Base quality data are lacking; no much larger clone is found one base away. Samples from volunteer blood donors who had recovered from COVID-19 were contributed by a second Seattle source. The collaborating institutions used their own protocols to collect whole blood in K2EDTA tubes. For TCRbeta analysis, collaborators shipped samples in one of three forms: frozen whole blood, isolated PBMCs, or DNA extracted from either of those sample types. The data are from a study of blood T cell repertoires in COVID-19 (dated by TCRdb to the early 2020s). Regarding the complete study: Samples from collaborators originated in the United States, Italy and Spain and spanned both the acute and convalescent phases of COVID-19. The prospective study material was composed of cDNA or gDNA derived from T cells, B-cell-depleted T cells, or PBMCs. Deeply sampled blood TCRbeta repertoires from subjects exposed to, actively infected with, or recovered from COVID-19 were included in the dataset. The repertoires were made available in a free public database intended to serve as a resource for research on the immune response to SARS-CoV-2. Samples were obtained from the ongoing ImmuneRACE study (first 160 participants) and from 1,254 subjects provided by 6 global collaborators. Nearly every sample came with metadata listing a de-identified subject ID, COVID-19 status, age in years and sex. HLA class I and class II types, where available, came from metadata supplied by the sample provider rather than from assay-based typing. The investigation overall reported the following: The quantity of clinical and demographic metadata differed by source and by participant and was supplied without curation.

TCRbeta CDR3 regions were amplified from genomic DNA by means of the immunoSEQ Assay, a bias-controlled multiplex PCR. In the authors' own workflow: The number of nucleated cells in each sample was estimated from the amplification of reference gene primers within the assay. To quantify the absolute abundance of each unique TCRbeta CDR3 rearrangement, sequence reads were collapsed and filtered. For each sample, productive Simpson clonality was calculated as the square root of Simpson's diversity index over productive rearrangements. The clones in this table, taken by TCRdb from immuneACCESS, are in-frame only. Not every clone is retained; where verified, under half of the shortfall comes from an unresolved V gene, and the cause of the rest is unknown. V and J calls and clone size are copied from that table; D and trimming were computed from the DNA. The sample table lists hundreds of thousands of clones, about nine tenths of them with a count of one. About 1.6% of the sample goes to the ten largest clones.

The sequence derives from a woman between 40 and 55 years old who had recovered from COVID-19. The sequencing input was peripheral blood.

The DNA is as follows: TGTGCCAGCATCCCAGTGGTTGGGGACAGGGGAAGAAGGGAGGAGACCCAGTACTTC. The resulting protein is CASIPVVGDRGRREETQYF. The sequence is built from TRBV28 and TRBJ2-5, with 10 central nucleotides matching TRBD1. V trim: 7 bases; J trim: 5 bases; unmatched bases: 22. CDR1 and CDR2 were assigned from the germline V gene as MDHEN and SYDVKM. The CDR3 goes from the cysteine to the phenylalanine over 19 residues. Only the CDR3 portion is preserved as DNA: 57 bases, with reading frame beginning at the first base. When the CDR3 is completed using the reference TRBV28 and TRBJ2-5 genes on either side, the full variable domain is DVKVTQSSRYLVKRTGEKVFLECVQDMDHENMFWYRQDPGLGLRLIYFSYDVKMKEKGDIPEGYSVSREKKERFSLILESASTNQTSMYLCASIPVVGDRGRREETQYFGPGTRLLVL.